What follows describes a single T cell receptor (beta chain). This clonotype was found once. The antigen it recognizes is unknown. Base qualities are not at hand, and no much larger clone is one base apart. One read alone is weak evidence. The library was produced with multiplex PCR. Sequencing relied on an Illumina HiSeq 4000. To build TCR beta libraries, CDR3 regions were amplified by Arm-PCR using iRepertoire HTBI primers. Before sequencing, the PCR products underwent gel purification. Concerning the study's data processing: Gene usage analysis of CDR3 amino acid clonotypes relied on the 55 to 80 TRBV and 14 TRBJ segments identified across samples. COPE and FqMerger were used to merge filtered high-quality paired reads into contigs. BLAST was used to align contigs to IMGT TRBV, TRBD and TRBJ reference genes, and CDR3 was defined according to IMGT. Any clonotype with a frequency above 0.1% was counted as a highly expanded clone. Shannon entropy was used to measure repertoire diversity, and the Gini coefficient was used to measure V-J evenness. A clonotype was considered public if more than one individual shared it. TCRdb's own reprocessing of the public reads used fastp at Q25 and MiXCR and kept productive beta chains. Merged by CDR3 protein, the rows form single entries marked with the most common genes and DNA. For this entry, the V and J calls and clone size follow TCRdb and not the study's own pipeline. This sample lists approximately 310,000 distinct CDR3 sequences; roughly 18% were detected once. The ten largest make up about 39% of the sample.

The CDR3 goes from the cysteine to the phenylalanine over 16 residues. Here the CDR3 DNA is all that survives: 48 bases in frame from base 1. The junction carries 24 bases between V and J, which are trimmed by 0 bases and 15 bases respectively. The germline V gene specifies MNHNS as CDR1 and SASEGT as CDR2. This sample is part of a study of regulatory T cells in long-lasting Graves disease (TCRdb year 2021). As for the study more broadly: Patients with newly diagnosed Graves' disease had been on antithyroid drugs for under 3 months. Persistent Graves' disease patients were compared with newly diagnosed Graves' disease patients by peripheral blood TCR sequencing and RNA sequencing. The study was registered as a clinical trial and conducted in China. A total of around 35 samples underwent TCR sequencing: about 13 from persistent and some 20 from newly diagnosed Graves' disease patients. Results the study describes overall, beyond this receptor: The study examined only peripheral blood because the primary lesion, thyroid tissue, could not be accessed. The small sample size was acknowledged by the authors as a limitation that may reduce accuracy. Sequencing and analysis were limited to the TCR beta chain. Lower TCR Shannon entropy and fewer highly expanded clones were observed in persistent Graves' disease patients than in newly diagnosed patients, which suggested clonal expansion. Preferential use of TRBV28, TRBJ1-2 and TRBJ2-5 was observed in persistent disease, whereas TRBV20-1 and TRBJ2-1 were favored in newly diagnosed disease. A larger number of public clonotypes was shared among persistent patients (fewer than 3,000) than among newly diagnosed patients (approximately 1,000).

In the paper's terms, the time point label means: newly diagnosed GD, antithyroid drugs for less than 3 months. For both TCR sequencing and RNA sequencing, RNA was extracted from PBMCs using TRIzol. The diagnosis of Graves' disease followed American Thyroid Association guidelines. Patients for the study were recruited at an endocrinology department in Xi'an, China. Each patient gave around 9 milliliters of peripheral blood, collected in an EDTA anticoagulant tube. Ficoll Paque Plus density gradient separation was used to isolate PBMCs, and no additional T cell sorting was done. RNA quality was checked with an Agilent 2100 Bioanalyzer and agarose gel, and concentration with a NanoDrop 2000.

The sequence came from a female donor with Graves disease. The source was peripheral blood mononuclear cells (PBMCs), collected at new diagnosis, from a patient treated with antithyroid drugs. This receptor chain uses TRBV6-1 and TRBJ1-3, and perhaps TRBD1 as D gene, on 6 matching bases. CDR3 sequence: CASSEAFRDIGVATYF. The nucleotides read TGTGCCAGCAGTGAAGCCTTCCGGGACATAGGGGTCGCCACATATTTT.